The clone carrying this T cell receptor beta chain has just a few counts. The sample belongs to a study of blood T cell repertoires in COVID-19. For the study at large: Acute-phase and convalescent COVID-19 samples originated in the United States, Italy and Spain. T cells, B-cell-depleted T cells, or PBMCs supplied cDNA or gDNA.

In the original processing: Quantification of nucleated cells was approximated via reference gene primer amplification. Method: immunoSEQ multiplex PCR; TCRdb's copy keeps in-frame clones and lacks some. V and J calls plus clone size are reproduced from that table; the DNA served to infer D and trimming. The table lists roughly 410,000 clones, approximately 89% of them singletons. The Seattle patients joined while their infection was active and were tracked longitudinally afterward. Sequencing used peripheral blood. This receptor was identified in a woman aged 40-49 years with COVID-19, enrolled during active disease.

CDR3 region: CASSLTGRVSTGQYF. The CDR3 DNA follows: TGTGCCAGCAGCTTAACGGGGAGGGTTTCTACGGGGCAGTACTTC. This chain uses TRBV7-9 with TRBJ2-7; TRBD2 agrees at 7 bases. Per germline, CDR1 SEHNR and CDR2 FQNEAQ (reference sequence). The CDR3 extends over 15 amino acids. J gave up 9 bases and V 2 bases, and 13 bases lay outside the gene matches.